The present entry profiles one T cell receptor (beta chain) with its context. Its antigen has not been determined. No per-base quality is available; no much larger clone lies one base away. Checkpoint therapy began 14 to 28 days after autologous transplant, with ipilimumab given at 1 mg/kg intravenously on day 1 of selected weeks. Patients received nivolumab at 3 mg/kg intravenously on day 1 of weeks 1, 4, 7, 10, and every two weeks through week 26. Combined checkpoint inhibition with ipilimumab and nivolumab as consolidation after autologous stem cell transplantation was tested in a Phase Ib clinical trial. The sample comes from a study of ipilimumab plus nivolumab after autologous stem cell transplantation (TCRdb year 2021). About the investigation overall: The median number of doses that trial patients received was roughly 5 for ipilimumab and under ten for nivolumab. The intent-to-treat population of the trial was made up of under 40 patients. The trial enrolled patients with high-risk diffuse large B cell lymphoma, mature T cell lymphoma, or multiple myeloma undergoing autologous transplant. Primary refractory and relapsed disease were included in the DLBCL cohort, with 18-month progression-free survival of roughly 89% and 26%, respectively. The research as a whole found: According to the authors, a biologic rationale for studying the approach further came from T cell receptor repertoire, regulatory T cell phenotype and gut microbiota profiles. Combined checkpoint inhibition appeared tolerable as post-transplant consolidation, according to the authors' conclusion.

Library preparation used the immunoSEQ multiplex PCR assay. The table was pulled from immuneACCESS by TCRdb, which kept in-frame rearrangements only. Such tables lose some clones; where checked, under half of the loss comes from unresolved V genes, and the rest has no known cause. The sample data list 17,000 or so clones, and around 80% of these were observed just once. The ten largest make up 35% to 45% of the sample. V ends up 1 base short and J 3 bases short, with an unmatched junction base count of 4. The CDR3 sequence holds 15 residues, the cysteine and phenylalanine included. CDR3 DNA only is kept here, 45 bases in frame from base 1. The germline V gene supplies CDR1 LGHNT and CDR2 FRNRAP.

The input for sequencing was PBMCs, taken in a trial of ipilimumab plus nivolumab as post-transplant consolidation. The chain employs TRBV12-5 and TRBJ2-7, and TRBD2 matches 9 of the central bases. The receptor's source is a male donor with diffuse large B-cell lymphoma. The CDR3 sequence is CASGLGTSVIYEQYF. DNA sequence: TGTGCTAGTGGTTTGGGGACTAGCGTAATCTACGAGCAGTACTTC.